The 32 T cell receptor beta chains given below trace back to one sample, sequenced in a study of blood T cell repertoires in COVID-19. The data were produced by immunoSEQ multiplex PCR, yet TCRdb's version contains in-frame clones alone and is incomplete. Altogether about 250,000 clones are present, roughly nine tenths being singletons, with the ten largest covering around 2.9%. The sequenced sample consisted of PBMCs or T cells enriched from blood (not recorded which). These receptors originate from a woman in her forties or fifties who had recovered from COVID-19.

This chain joins TRBV4-3 and TRBJ2-1; TRBD2 agrees at 10 bases. This CDR3 contains 15 residues. CDR1 is LGHNA and CDR2 is YSLEER in the germline V gene. V lost 4 bases, J lost 5 bases, and 5 bases stayed unmatched. CDR3 sequence (DNA): TGCGCCAGCAGCCGAGGACTAGCGGCAAACAATGAGCAGTTCTTC. This sequence encodes CASSRGLAANNEQFF.

The chain links TRBV7-3 to TRBJ2-2, with 9 bases matching TRBD1. CDR1 and CDR2 (germline): SGHTA, FQGTGA. CDR3 size: 15 residues. The V and J ends lost 2 bases and 4 bases, in that order; junction bases with no gene match: 2. The CDR3 sequence: CASSLGTGTTGELFF. CDR3 bases: TGTGCCAGCAGCTTAGGGACAGGGACCACCGGGGAGCTGTTTTTT. Together with reference TRBV7-3 and TRBJ2-2, the CDR3 gives the full variable domain: GAGVSQTPSNKVTEKGKYVELRCDPISGHTALYWYRQSLGQGPEFLIYFQGTGAADDSGLPNDRFFAVRPEGSVSTLKIQRTERGDSAVYLCASSLGTGTTGELFFGEGSRLTVL.

J is TRBJ2-2 and V is TRBV13; TRBD2 matches 9 bases. Germline CDR1 and CDR2: PRHDT and FYEKMQ (reference sequence). V was clipped by 5 bases and J by 2 bases; unmatched bases: 6. This CDR3 region has 16 residues. The CDR3 DNA follows: TGTGCCAGCAGCCCGGGGCTAGCGGGAAACACCGGGGAGCTGTTTTTT. Translation: CASSPGLAGNTGELFF.

This chain connects TRBV4-3 to TRBJ2-3; 13 bases align to TRBD2. This CDR3 has 20 residues. J gave up 1 base and V 4 bases, and 14 bases lay outside the gene matches. Germline V gene data show CDR1 as LGHNA and CDR2 as YSLEER. CDR3 coding DNA: TGCGCCAGCAGCCTCTGGACTAGCGGGAGAGGGGCCCCTGGCACAGATACGCAGTATTTT. This codes for CASSLWTSGRGAPGTDTQYF.

The rearrangement links TRBV2 to TRBJ2-5; no firm D call. The CDR3 has 15 amino acids. V was clipped by 7 bases and J by 1 base, with 16 bases between them. CDR1 and CDR2 from the germline V gene are SNHLY and FYNNEI. The CDR3 DNA reads as TGTGCCAGCACACAACGAACAGCTATCCAAGAGACCCAGTACTTC. As protein: CASTQRTAIQETQYF.

The V and J genes are TRBV28 and TRBJ1-6, with TRBD1 as a possible D gene (5 bases). Trimming shortened V by 2 bases and J by 6 bases, and 11 bases separated the two germline ends. This CDR3 is built from 15 residues. CDR1 is MDHEN, CDR2 SYDVKM, per germline. The CDR3 region is CASSLNRQVNSPLHF. CDR3 sequence (DNA): TGTGCCAGCAGTTTAAACAGGCAGGTTAATTCACCCCTCCACTTT.

The rearrangement joins TRBV6-5 to TRBJ2-1, with 10 bases that match TRBD2. There are 15 residues in the CDR3. Looked up from germline, CDR1 is MNHEY and CDR2 is SVGAGI. The J segment lost 5 bases and the V segment lost 0 bases, leaving 1 base of the junction unmatched. The CDR3 sequence is CASSYSGTSDNEQFF. The CDR3 region has the DNA TGTGCCAGCAGTTACTCAGGGACTAGCGACAATGAGCAGTTCTTC.

The chain couples TRBV7-3 to TRBJ2-1, with 9 bases fitting TRBD2. The ends lost 0 bases at V and 4 bases at J; junction bases unmatched: 7. CDR3 length equals 17 residues. The germline V gene has CDR1 SGHTA and CDR2 FQGTGA. CDR3 sequence (DNA): TGTGCCAGCAGCTTAACGTCCGTGACTAGCGGATACAATGAGCAGTTCTTC. Residues: CASSLTSVTSGYNEQFF.

This chain joins TRBV27 and TRBJ2-1; 13 positions agree with TRBD2. Germline V CDR1 and CDR2: MNHEY, SMNVEV (reference sequence). With V trimmed by 3 bases and J by 12 bases, 14 bases remained unmatched. CDR3 length: 17 amino acids. In DNA, the CDR3 is TGTGCCAGCAGTTTCTTGACTAGCGGGAGGCCCCCTGAGCGGCAGTTCTTC. Translation gives CASSFLTSGRPPERQFF.

The chain joins TRBV18 to TRBJ2-3; TRBD2 might be the D (6 bases). Trimming took 1 base from V and 6 from J, leaving 14 bases between them. Germline-derived CDR1 and CDR2 are KGHSH and LQKENI. The CDR3 loop spans 15 amino acids. The CDR3 DNA follows: TGTGCCAGCTCACCACTCGACGGGAGAGGGGATACGCAGTATTTT. Protein: CASSPLDGRGDTQYF.

This chain uses TRBV19 with TRBJ2-3; no firm D call. The length of the CDR3 is 12 residues. CDR1 and CDR2 (germline): LNHDA, SQIVND (reference sequence). V gave up 4 bases and J gave up 3 bases, with 5 bases separating them. The CDR3 is CASSTRTDTQYF. The CDR3, as DNA: TGTGCCAGTAGTACTCGGACAGATACGCAGTATTTT.

J is TRBJ1-1 and V is TRBV5-1; D not resolved. V was trimmed by 0 bases and J by 10 bases, leaving 13 bases between them. This CDR3 contains 13 residues. Germline lookup yields CDR1 SGHRS and CDR2 YFSETQ. CDR3 coding DNA: TGCGCCAGCAGCTTGGTCGAGGCCCCGGTAGCTTTCTTT. This gives the protein CASSLVEAPVAFF.

The rearrangement joins TRBV19 to TRBJ1-1, with 8 bases that match TRBD1. The V gene end was trimmed by 5 bases and the J gene end by 1 base; junction bases not matched to a gene: 12. Germline CDR1 and CDR2: LNHDA and SQIVND (reference sequence). The CDR3 sequence is 17 residues long. This CDR3 is CASSARAGGFRNTEAFF. In DNA form, the CDR3 reads TGTGCCAGTAGTGCCCGCGCAGGGGGCTTCCGGAACACTGAAGCTTTCTTT. The full variable domain, with the rest looked up from reference TRBV19 and TRBJ1-1, is DGGITQSPKYLFRKEGQNVTLSCEQNLNHDAMYWYRQDPGQGLRLIYYSQIVNDFQKGDIAEGYSVSREKKESFPLTVTSAQKNPTAFYLCASSARAGGFRNTEAFFGQGTRLTVV.

The chain employs TRBV7-9 and TRBJ2-2; a weak D match, TRBD2 (6 bases). This CDR3 comprises 12 residues. Germline V gives CDR1 SEHNR, CDR2 FQNEAQ (reference sequence). CDR3 in DNA: TGTGGCGGGGCTAGTGACACCGGGGAGCTGTTTTTT. Encoded protein: CGGASDTGELFF.

The chain joins TRBV19 to TRBJ2-6; D is ambiguous. This CDR3 is built from 14 residues. Germline CDR1 reads LNHDA; CDR2 reads SQIVND (reference sequence). Trimming left V 5 bases short and J 1 base short, with 6 bases between. Here the CDR3 reads CASSESSGANVLTF. CDR3 bases: TGTGCCAGTAGTGAGTCATCTGGGGCCAACGTCCTGACTTTC.

V is TRBV2 and J is TRBJ2-2; 11 bases line up with TRBD2. The V and J ends lost 5 bases and 6 bases, in that order; junction bases with no gene match: 2. CDR3 length: 14 amino acids. Germline V gives CDR1 SNHLY, CDR2 FYNNEI. CDR3 sequence (DNA): TGTGCCAGCAGTATTAGCGGGGGGGCCGGGGAGCTGTTTTTT. Translating it yields CASSISGGAGELFF.

A note on this clone: This sample includes further DNA sequences coding for the same CDR3. V and J are TRBV7-9 and TRBJ1-3, with D hard to call. CDR1 is SEHNR and CDR2 is FQNEAQ in the germline V gene (reference sequence). Trimming removed 1 base at V and 0 bases at J, with 7 bases between. The CDR3 is 15 amino acids. Here the CDR3 DNA reads TGTGCCAGCAGCTTAGGACAAAGCTCTGGAAACACCATATATTTT. It is translated as CASSLGQSSGNTIYF.

This clone was seen only once. The V gene is TRBV5-1, the J gene TRBJ2-7; 7 bases align to TRBD1. This CDR3 is built from 12 residues. Germline trimming cut 4 bases from V and 6 bases from J; bases unmatched to any gene: 4. CDR1 and CDR2 from the germline V gene are SGHRS and YFSETQ. CDR3 sequence: CASSVRGLEQYF. Written as DNA, the CDR3 is TGCGCCAGCAGCGTGAGGGGGCTCGAGCAGTACTTC.

For the CDR3, the DNA is TGTGCCAGCAGCTTCACTAGCGGGGTTTACAATGAGCAGTTCTTC. As protein: CASSFTSGVYNEQFF. The V gene is TRBV7-2, the J gene TRBJ2-1; 10 bases are shared with TRBD2. With 3 bases clipped from V and 4 bases from J, the junction kept 3 bases outside the gene matches. CDR1 SGHTA and CDR2 FQGNSA come from the germline V gene. CDR3 length equals 15 residues.

This chain joins TRBV9 and TRBJ2-5; TRBD1 is a possible D gene (5 bases). Trimming left V 0 bases short and J 1 base short, with 10 bases between. Per germline, CDR1 SGDLS and CDR2 YYNGEE. The CDR3 spans 15 residues. The CDR3 nucleotides are TGTGCCAGCAGCGTAGATATGGGGCTCCAAGAGACCCAGTACTTC. Translation gives CASSVDMGLQETQYF.

This chain links TRBV3-1 (or the pseudogene TRBV3-2) with TRBJ2-7, with D possibly matching TRBD2 (6 bases). The ends were cut back, 2 bases at V and 6 bases at J, with 14 bases in the middle. CDR1 is LGHDT and CDR2 is YNNKEL in the germline V gene (reference sequence). There are 14 residues in the CDR3. DNA of the CDR3: TGTGCCAGCAGCCAAAACGGGGGACTCCCCGAGCAGTACTTC. Translated: CASSQNGGLPEQYF.

V is TRBV5-1 and J is TRBJ2-3; D gene uncertain. The CDR3 has 13 residues. Trimming cost V 0 bases and J 6 bases, with 8 bases left between them. Germline values: CDR1 SGHRS, CDR2 YFSETQ. CDR3 DNA sequence: TGCGCCAGCAGCTTGGGTAGTTCCGATACGCAGTATTTT. Its protein product is CASSLGSSDTQYF.

In its sample, this clone was seen a few times. The rearrangement joins TRBV28 to TRBJ1-5; TRBD1 matches at 7 bases. The germline CDR1 and CDR2 sequences are MDHEN and SYDVKM. This CDR3 contains 14 residues. The ends lost 6 bases at V and 6 bases at J; junction bases unmatched: 8. CDR3 bases: TGTGCCAGCAGACCGACAGGGTATGGTCAGCCCCAGCATTTT. Protein: CASRPTGYGQPQHF.

This chain joins TRBV5-1 and TRBJ2-2; D might be TRBD1 (6 bases). The germline V gene has CDR1 SGHRS and CDR2 YFSETQ. This CDR3 comprises 17 residues. Trimming removed 4 bases from V and 1 base from J, with 17 bases in between. The CDR3 DNA reads TGCGCCAGCAGCCCTAGACAGGCAGAGCTGAACACCGGGGAGCTGTTTTTT. Translated, it gives CASSPRQAELNTGELFF.

This sequence joins TRBV7-9 and TRBJ1-2; 7 nucleotides agree with TRBD1. V shed 2 bases, J shed 6 bases, and the junction held 6 bases outside the gene matches. Germline V lookup: CDR1 SEHNR, CDR2 FQNEAQ (reference sequence). This CDR3 has 14 residues. The CDR3 DNA sequence: TGTGCCAGCAGCTTATCCACAGGGGAAGATGGCTACACCTTC. Amino acids: CASSLSTGEDGYTF. Drawing the rest from reference TRBV7-9 and TRBJ1-2, the complete variable domain is DTGVSQNPRHKITKRGQNVTFRCDPISEHNRLYWYRQTLGQGPEFLTYFQNEAQLEKSRLLSDRFSAERPKGSFSTLEIQRTEQGDSAMYLCASSLSTGEDGYTFGSGTRLTVV.

The J gene is TRBJ1-2, the V gene TRBV7-3; D unresolved. V gave up 5 bases and J gave up 2 bases, with 15 bases separating them. The CDR3 totals 15 residues. The germline V gene has CDR1 SGHTA and CDR2 FQGTGA. The chain's CDR3 is CASSPAGSINYGYTF. DNA for the CDR3: TGTGCCAGCAGCCCCGCGGGCAGTATAAACTATGGCTACACCTTC.

The chain carries TRBV10-3 and TRBJ2-1, with no clear D. The V gene lost 4 bases and the J gene lost 8 bases, with 12 bases spanning the gap. Germline lookup yields CDR1 ENHRY and CDR2 SYGVKD. The CDR3 consists of 13 residues. In DNA, the CDR3 is TGTGCCATCAGTGCCCCCCTGTCTGATGAGCAGTTCTTC. It specifies CAISAPLSDEQFF.

The chain joins TRBV19 to TRBJ1-3; D call uncertain. This CDR3 is built from 16 residues. Between the trimmed V and J ends, which lost 5 bases and 0 bases, there was a span of 14 bases. Per the germline V gene, CDR1 is LNHDA and CDR2 is SQIVND (reference sequence). The CDR3 region has the DNA TGTGCCAGTAGTTTACAGACGGGGAGCTCTGGAAACACCATATATTTT. As protein: CASSLQTGSSGNTIYF.

This clone has only one observation. This chain uses TRBV18 with TRBJ2-5, with 7 bases lining up with TRBD2. The J segment lost 5 bases and the V segment lost 3 bases, leaving 9 bases of the junction unmatched. This CDR3 is built from 15 residues. CDR1 and CDR2 (germline): KGHSH, LQKENI. CDR3 region: CASSPNGRPRETQYF. CDR3 coding DNA: TGTGCCAGCTCACCTAACGGGAGGCCTCGGGAGACCCAGTACTTC.

V usage is TRBV27 and J usage is TRBJ2-2; 15 bases map to TRBD2. This CDR3 is 15 amino acids long. Germline assignment: CDR1 MNHEY and CDR2 SMNVEV (reference sequence). V lost 6 bases to trimming and J lost 5 bases; unmatched junction nucleotides: 1. CDR3 sequence: CASSGTSGRTGELFF. In nucleotides, the CDR3 is TGTGCCAGCAGCGGGACTAGCGGGAGGACCGGGGAGCTGTTTTTT.

For the CDR3, the DNA is TGTGCCAGCAGCCGACTTCCAGTCCACAGGGGTTCTCGAAAAATCACAGATACGCAGTATTTT. The encoded protein is CASSRLPVHRGSRKITDTQYF. V and J are TRBV7-8 and TRBJ2-3; 7 bases are shared with TRBD1. The CDR3 totals 21 residues. The J segment lost 2 bases and the V segment lost 5 bases, leaving 25 bases of the junction unmatched. Germline CDR1 is SGHVS and CDR2 is FQNEAQ.

The chain joins TRBV18 to TRBJ2-1; possibly TRBD2 for D (5 bases). Per germline, CDR1 KGHSH and CDR2 LQKENI. There are 15 residues in the CDR3. V was shortened by 3 bases and J by 6 bases, with 15 bases between the two germline ends. The CDR3: CASSPVLLSGNEQFF. The CDR3 nucleotides are TGTGCCAGCTCACCTGTTTTACTCAGCGGCAATGAGCAGTTCTTC.